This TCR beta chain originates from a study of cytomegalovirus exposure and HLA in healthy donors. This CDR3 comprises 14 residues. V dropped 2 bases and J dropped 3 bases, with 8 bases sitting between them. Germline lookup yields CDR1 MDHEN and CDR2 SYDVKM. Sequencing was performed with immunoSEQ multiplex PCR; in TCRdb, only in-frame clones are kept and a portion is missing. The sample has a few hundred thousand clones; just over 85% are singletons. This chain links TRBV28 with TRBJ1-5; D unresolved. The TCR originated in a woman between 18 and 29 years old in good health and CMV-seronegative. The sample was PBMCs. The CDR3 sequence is CASSLNPHNQPQHF. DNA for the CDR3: TGTGCCAGCAGTTTAAATCCCCACAATCAGCCCCAGCATTTT.